A selection of T cell receptor beta chains follows, all from one sample in a study of T cells after yellow fever vaccination. MiXCR, run by TCRdb on the 5' RACE reads, gives a single entry per CDR3 protein. The sample lists 150,000 to 200,000 distinct CDR3 sequences; around 10% were seen once. This specimen was CD8+ T cells sorted from PBMCs, taken 15 days after the yellow fever booster vaccination. These receptors all come from a man between 18 and 29 years old who received the YFV17D yellow fever vaccine. Each CDR3 is given with its conserved first and last residue. A D gene is named only where the DNA matches it firmly. A row's size may be missing; if present it is once, few, many or a size class.

>TRBJ2-1|few|TRBV28|TRBD1
TGTGCCAGCAGCTATCGGGACAGGGAGGGCTATGAGCAGTTCTTC
CASSYRDREGYEQFF
>TRBJ2-7|many|TRBV7-8|.
TGTGCCAGCAGCTTACCTTGGGGGGCTCACCGGGGGGACGAGCAGTACTTC
CASSLPWGAHRGDEQYF
>TRBJ2-1|many|TRBV6-2/TRBV6-3|.
TGTGCCAGCAGTTACTCGATGCAGGTGGCCTACAATGAGCAGTTCTTC
CASSYSMQVAYNEQFF
>TRBJ2-1|few|TRBV7-9|.
TGTGCCAGCAGGACTAGAGGGAATGAGCAGTTCTTC
CASRTRGNEQFF
>TRBJ2-1|.|TRBV20-1|.
TGCAGTGCTAGACCCCCCGGCAGGGCCGCCTACAATGAGCAGTTCTTC
CSARPPGRAAYNEQFF
>TRBJ2-5|.|TRBV23-1|.
TGCGCCAGCAGCCCCCAGTGCCCGGAGACCCAGTACTTC
CASSPQCPETQYF
>TRBJ2-7|few|TRBV6-2/TRBV6-3|.
TGTGCCAGCAGTAGAACCCGCTACGAGCAGTACTTC
CASSRTRYEQYF
>TRBJ2-7|.|TRBV7-2|.
TGTGCCAGCAGCTTAGAGTCAGTCAACGAGCAGTACTTC
CASSLESVNEQYF
>TRBJ1-1|.|TRBV6-1|.
TGTGCCAGCAGGCCGGGACAAGTTGAAGCTTTCTTT
CASRPGQVEAFF
>TRBJ1-1|.|TRBV4-1|.
TGCGCCAGCAGCCAAGTTGGGGTCAGGGCCGGGTATCAGATGAACACTGAAGCTTTCTTT
CASSQVGVRAGYQMNTEAFF
>TRBJ2-6|.|TRBV27|TRBD1
TGTGCCAGCGGCCCGGGGACAGGGGACACGATGTACTCTGGGGCCAACGTCCTGACTTTC
CASGPGTGDTMYSGANVLTF
>TRBJ2-5|.|TRBV7-9|TRBD2
TGTGCCAGCAGCTCGCTGGCTAGCGGGCGAAACCAAGAGACCCAGTACTTC
CASSSLASGRNQETQYF
>TRBJ2-6|few|TRBV15|.
TGTGCCACCAGCGCCCGGGACCATCACATCTCTGGGGCCAACGTCCTGACTTTC
CATSARDHHISGANVLTF
>TRBJ2-2|.|TRBV7-2|.
TGTGCCAGCAGCTTAGATCCCCGGGGCGGGCTAGCCGACGCCGGGGAGCTGTTTTTT
CASSLDPRGGLADAGELFF
>TRBJ2-4|.|TRBV7-2|.
TGTGCCAGCAGCCTAAGCGGGCTAGCCAAAAACATTCAGTACTTC
CASSLSGLAKNIQYF
>TRBJ2-3|few|TRBV4-1|.
TGCGCCAGCAGCGATTGGTTTCCAGATACGCAGTATTTT
CASSDWFPDTQYF
>TRBJ2-3|few|TRBV7-9|TRBD2
TGTGCCAGCAGCTTTCGGTCTAGCGGGACAGATACGCAGTATTTT
CASSFRSSGTDTQYF
>TRBJ2-7|few|TRBV11-2|.
TGTGCCAGCAGCTCGACTGAGTCCTACGAGCAGTACTTC
CASSSTESYEQYF
>TRBJ1-1|.|TRBV23-1|.
TGCGCCAGCAGTCAATCAGTTGGCGGGGCTTTCTTT
CASSQSVGGAFF
>TRBJ2-7|many|TRBV5-4|TRBD1
TGTGCCAGCAGCCAAGGGACAGGTCCCTACGAGCAGTACTTC
CASSQGTGPYEQYF
>TRBJ1-2|.|TRBV5-1|.
TGCGCCAGCAGCTTTGAGGGGCTGAGGGATGGCTACACCTTC
CASSFEGLRDGYTF
>TRBJ2-3|.|TRBV12-3/TRBV12-4|TRBD2
TGTGCCAGCAGTGGACTAGCGGGGGGAAGCTGGGACACAGATACGCAGTATTTT
CASSGLAGGSWDTDTQYF
>TRBJ2-5|few|TRBV7-2|.
TGTGCCAGCAGCCCCCTGAACCAAGAGACCCAGTACTTC
CASSPLNQETQYF
>TRBJ2-5|.|TRBV2|TRBD1
TGTGCCAGCAGTGGACAGGGGGCGTCGGAGACCCAGTACTTC
CASSGQGASETQYF
>TRBJ1-4|few|TRBV12-3/TRBV12-4|TRBD1
TGTGCCAGCAGGCGAGGGACAGGCCCTATGCGGTGGCCGAATGAAAAACTGTTTTTT
CASRRGTGPMRWPNEKLFF
>TRBJ2-5|few|TRBV29-1|.
TGCAGCGTGGAGATCGTGCAGGGAGGAGAGGAGACCCAGTACTTC
CSVEIVQGGEETQYF
>TRBJ2-6|.|TRBV7-2|.
TGTGCCAGCAGCTTTACAACCCGACCCGGCTCTGGGGCCAACGTCCTGACTTTC
CASSFTTRPGSGANVLTF
>TRBJ2-5|.|TRBV29-1|.
TGCAGCGCTGTAGCACCTCAGGGGACCCAGTACTTC
CSAVAPQGTQYF
>TRBJ2-7|few|TRBV4-2|TRBD1
TGTGCCAGCAGCCCTCAGGGACAGCTCAAGGAGCAGTACTTC
CASSPQGQLKEQYF
>TRBJ2-1|few|TRBV5-1|TRBD2
TGCGCCAGCAGCTCGGGACTAGCGGGGGCCTACAATGAGCAGTTCTTC
CASSSGLAGAYNEQFF
>TRBJ1-5|.|TRBV27|.
TGTGCCAGCAGTTTCGGGGGGATGAGCAATCAGCCCCAGCATTTT
CASSFGGMSNQPQHF
>TRBJ1-1|.|TRBV5-6|.
TGTGCCAGCAGCTTGAAACAGGGATGGTGGACTGAAGCTTTCTTT
CASSLKQGWWTEAFF
>TRBJ1-1|few|TRBV2|.
TGTGCCAGTCGTGTTTTGAACACTGAAGCTTTCTTT
CASRVLNTEAFF
>TRBJ2-2|many|TRBV3-1|TRBD2
TGTGCCAGCAGCCCCCCAGGCGGGGGGGACGTCGCCGGGGAGCTGTTTTTT
CASSPPGGGDVAGELFF
>TRBJ2-5|few|TRBV12-3/TRBV12-4|.
TGTGCCAGCAGTTTTAGAGGGGTTCAAGAGACCCAGTACTTC
CASSFRGVQETQYF
>TRBJ2-3|few|TRBV3-1|TRBD1
TGTGCCAGCAGCCAAGAGCGACAGGGGGCAAGCACAGATACGCAGTATTTT
CASSQERQGASTDTQYF
>TRBJ1-6|few|TRBV4-2|TRBD1
TGTGCCAGCAGCCAAACTCTGGGACAGTCAGATAATTCACCCCTCCACTTT
CASSQTLGQSDNSPLHF